These T cell receptor beta chains were read from a single sample in a study of blood T cells in healthy people across ages. TCRdb independently ran MiXCR on the 5' RACE reads; one entry per CDR3 protein. The sample lists approximately 800,000 distinct CDR3 sequences, under 80% seen once, with around a quarter in the top ten. Sequences were obtained from blood. These receptors were collected from a young man in good health. CDR3s include the opening cysteine and the closing phenylalanine or tryptophan. The order of the fields is clone size, V gene, D gene, J gene, CDR3 protein, CDR3 DNA. The D gene is left open where the match is weak. Clone sizes are given selectively: once, few, many, or a class where the clone is expanded.

abundance: NA; v_gene: TRBV4-3; d_gene: NA; j_gene: TRBJ2-5; CDR3aa: CASSQGGNWETQYF; CDR3nt: TGCGCCAGCAGCCAAGGGGGGAATTGGGAGACCCAGTACTTC
abundance: NA; v_gene: TRBV3-1; d_gene: TRBD1; j_gene: TRBJ2-5; CDR3aa: CASSQRTGGNEQYF; CDR3nt: TGTGCCAGCAGCCAGAGGACAGGCGGCAATGAGCAGTACTTC
abundance: NA; v_gene: TRBV20-1; d_gene: TRBD1; j_gene: TRBJ1-5; CDR3aa: CSARTGEQPQHF; CDR3nt: TGCAGTGCTAGGACAGGGGAACAGCCCCAGCATTTT
abundance: NA; v_gene: TRBV5-5; d_gene: NA; j_gene: TRBJ2-4; CDR3aa: CASSLAGRLAKNIQYF; CDR3nt: TGTGCCAGCAGCTTGGCTGGGAGACTAGCCAAAAACATTCAGTACTTC
abundance: NA; v_gene: TRBV7-3; d_gene: TRBD1; j_gene: TRBJ2-6; CDR3aa: CASSSPTGQYSGANVLTF; CDR3nt: TGTGCCAGCAGCTCCCCCACGGGACAGTACTCTGGGGCCAACGTCCTGACTTTC
abundance: NA; v_gene: TRBV20-1; d_gene: TRBD2; j_gene: TRBJ2-7; CDR3aa: CRTSGGPSLDQYF; CDR3nt: TGCAGGACTAGCGGGGGGCCCTCGTTGGACCAGTACTTC
abundance: few; v_gene: TRBV6-1; d_gene: NA; j_gene: TRBJ2-1; CDR3aa: CASSEAYNEQFF; CDR3nt: TGTGCCAGCAGTGAGGCCTACAATGAGCAGTTCTTC
abundance: NA; v_gene: TRBV7-8; d_gene: NA; j_gene: TRBJ2-4; CDR3aa: CASSLEGFVSRDIQYF; CDR3nt: TGTGCCAGCAGCTTAGAGGGGTTCGTGTCGAGGGACATTCAGTACTTC
abundance: NA; v_gene: TRBV3-1; d_gene: TRBD2; j_gene: TRBJ2-3; CDR3aa: CASSQTSGLAGGTDTQYF; CDR3nt: TGTGCCAGCAGCCAAACATCAGGACTAGCGGGGGGCACAGATACGCAGTATTTT
abundance: NA; v_gene: TRBV6-2/TRBV6-3; d_gene: NA; j_gene: TRBJ2-4; CDR3aa: CASSRVRPGEQYF; CDR3nt: TGTGCCAGCAGCCGAGTCCGCCCAGGAGAGCAGTACTTC
abundance: NA; v_gene: TRBV2; d_gene: TRBD2; j_gene: TRBJ2-1; CDR3aa: CASSQAGGPGNEQFF; CDR3nt: TGTGCCAGCAGCCAGGCGGGGGGCCCCGGAAATGAGCAGTTCTTC
abundance: NA; v_gene: TRBV6-5; d_gene: NA; j_gene: TRBJ1-1; CDR3aa: CASSPLGTNTEAFF; CDR3nt: TGTGCCAGCAGCCCCTTGGGGACTAACACTGAAGCTTTCTTT
abundance: NA; v_gene: TRBV11-2; d_gene: NA; j_gene: TRBJ2-7; CDR3aa: CASSKDTRGWFEQYF; CDR3nt: TGTGCCAGCAGCAAGGACACCCGGGGATGGTTCGAGCAGTACTTC
abundance: once; v_gene: TRBV7-2; d_gene: NA; j_gene: TRBJ2-7; CDR3aa: CASSFGDTPYEQYF; CDR3nt: TGTGCCAGCAGCTTCGGTGACACTCCCTACGAGCAGTACTTC
abundance: NA; v_gene: TRBV20-1; d_gene: TRBD2; j_gene: TRBJ2-1; CDR3aa: CSARPEAGGNYNEQFF; CDR3nt: TGCAGTGCTAGACCCGAGGCGGGGGGTAACTACAATGAGCAGTTCTTC
abundance: NA; v_gene: TRBV28; d_gene: NA; j_gene: TRBJ2-7; CDR3aa: CASSLYQSSSYEQYF; CDR3nt: TGTGCCAGCAGTTTGTACCAGAGTAGCTCCTACGAGCAGTACTTC
abundance: few; v_gene: TRBV6-1; d_gene: NA; j_gene: TRBJ1-6; CDR3aa: CASSEWEGARSPLHF; CDR3nt: TGTGCCAGCAGTGAATGGGAGGGCGCACGGTCACCCCTCCACTTT
abundance: few; v_gene: TRBV29-1; d_gene: NA; j_gene: TRBJ2-3; CDR3aa: CSVVLDNTDTQYF; CDR3nt: TGCAGCGTTGTGCTGGACAACACAGATACGCAGTATTTT
abundance: NA; v_gene: TRBV9; d_gene: TRBD2; j_gene: TRBJ2-1; CDR3aa: CASSGAGGLSNEQFF; CDR3nt: TGTGCCAGCAGCGGAGCGGGGGGGCTTTCCAATGAGCAGTTCTTC
abundance: few; v_gene: TRBV20-1; d_gene: TRBD1; j_gene: TRBJ2-7; CDR3aa: CSAKTGGDYEQYF; CDR3nt: TGCAGTGCTAAGACAGGGGGCGATTACGAGCAGTACTTC
abundance: NA; v_gene: TRBV10-3; d_gene: NA; j_gene: TRBJ2-3; CDR3aa: CAISESNRGFTDTQYF; CDR3nt: TGTGCCATCAGTGAGTCAAATAGGGGATTCACAGATACGCAGTATTTT
abundance: NA; v_gene: TRBV20-1; d_gene: TRBD2; j_gene: TRBJ2-7; CDR3aa: CSGGGHLTYEQYF; CDR3nt: TGCAGCGGGGGGGGGCACCTTACCTACGAGCAGTACTTC
abundance: once; v_gene: TRBV20-1; d_gene: TRBD2; j_gene: TRBJ2-1; CDR3aa: CSASLLTSGGYNEQFF; CDR3nt: TGCAGTGCTAGCCTTTTGACTAGCGGGGGTTACAATGAGCAGTTCTTC
abundance: NA; v_gene: TRBV5-1; d_gene: NA; j_gene: TRBJ2-5; CDR3aa: CASSSGTDVKETQYF; CDR3nt: TGCGCCAGCAGCTCCGGGACGGATGTTAAAGAGACCCAGTACTTC
abundance: NA; v_gene: TRBV12-3/TRBV12-4; d_gene: NA; j_gene: TRBJ1-3; CDR3aa: CASSGWGTSGNTIYF; CDR3nt: TGTGCCAGCAGTGGCTGGGGAACATCTGGAAACACCATATATTTT
abundance: NA; v_gene: TRBV5-1; d_gene: NA; j_gene: TRBJ2-5; CDR3aa: CASSLELAQETQYF; CDR3nt: TGCGCCAGCAGCTTGGAATTAGCCCAAGAGACCCAGTACTTC
abundance: NA; v_gene: TRBV6-5; d_gene: NA; j_gene: TRBJ2-5; CDR3aa: CASSDGLQETQYF; CDR3nt: TGTGCCAGCAGTGACGGGCTACAAGAGACCCAGTACTTC
abundance: NA; v_gene: TRBV6-5; d_gene: NA; j_gene: TRBJ1-2; CDR3aa: CASSPRSDQRGYTF; CDR3nt: TGTGCCAGCAGCCCCCGGTCGGACCAGCGGGGCTACACCTTC
abundance: once; v_gene: TRBV7-9; d_gene: NA; j_gene: TRBJ2-5; CDR3aa: CASSPQSRRETQYF; CDR3nt: TGTGCCAGCAGTCCGCAGTCGAGGAGGGAGACCCAGTACTTC
abundance: NA; v_gene: TRBV28; d_gene: NA; j_gene: TRBJ2-7; CDR3aa: CASSFCLAAYEQYF; CDR3nt: TGTGCCAGCAGTTTCTGTCTAGCCGCCTACGAGCAGTACTTC
abundance: few; v_gene: TRBV30; d_gene: TRBD1; j_gene: TRBJ2-7; CDR3aa: CAWSVNRGGEQYF; CDR3nt: TGTGCCTGGAGTGTTAACAGGGGCGGCGAGCAGTACTTC
abundance: NA; v_gene: TRBV4-2; d_gene: TRBD2; j_gene: TRBJ2-3; CDR3aa: CASSQEAGVSTDTQYF; CDR3nt: TGTGCCAGCAGCCAGGAAGCGGGGGTTAGCACAGATACGCAGTATTTT
abundance: NA; v_gene: TRBV3-1; d_gene: NA; j_gene: TRBJ2-1; CDR3aa: CASSQEVFRFNEQFF; CDR3nt: TGTGCCAGCAGCCAAGAAGTTTTCAGATTCAATGAGCAGTTCTTC
abundance: NA; v_gene: TRBV20-1; d_gene: NA; j_gene: TRBJ2-7; CDR3aa: CSVTIGGRYEQYF; CDR3nt: TGCAGCGTGACCATAGGGGGACGATACGAGCAGTACTTC
abundance: few; v_gene: TRBV7-3; d_gene: NA; j_gene: TRBJ2-6; CDR3aa: CASSWSGANVLTF; CDR3nt: TGTGCCAGCAGCTGGTCTGGGGCCAACGTCCTGACTTTC
abundance: NA; v_gene: TRBV25-1; d_gene: TRBD1; j_gene: TRBJ1-5; CDR3aa: CASSEGTGHNQPQHF; CDR3nt: TGTGCCAGCAGTGAGGGGACAGGGCACAATCAGCCCCAGCATTTT
abundance: NA; v_gene: TRBV25-1; d_gene: NA; j_gene: TRBJ2-7; CDR3aa: CASIGYGYEQYF; CDR3nt: TGTGCCAGCATAGGTTATGGGTACGAGCAGTACTTC
abundance: NA; v_gene: TRBV6-1; d_gene: NA; j_gene: TRBJ1-1; CDR3aa: CASHRVKLTEAFF; CDR3nt: TGTGCCTCGCACAGGGTAAAGTTAACTGAAGCTTTCTTT
abundance: NA; v_gene: TRBV4-3; d_gene: NA; j_gene: TRBJ1-5; CDR3aa: CASSQEYAQGGQPQHF; CDR3nt: TGCGCCAGCAGCCAAGAGTACGCGCAGGGTGGTCAGCCCCAGCATTTT
abundance: NA; v_gene: TRBV25-1; d_gene: NA; j_gene: TRBJ2-1; CDR3aa: CASSARDNEQFF; CDR3nt: TGTGCCAGCAGTGCCCGGGACAATGAGCAGTTCTTC
abundance: few; v_gene: TRBV5-5; d_gene: NA; j_gene: TRBJ2-7; CDR3aa: CASSLASPQFYEQYF; CDR3nt: TGTGCCAGCAGCTTGGCCTCCCCGCAGTTCTACGAGCAGTACTTC
abundance: NA; v_gene: TRBV7-2; d_gene: NA; j_gene: TRBJ1-2; CDR3aa: CASSLDTDNYGYTF; CDR3nt: TGTGCCAGCAGCTTAGATACTGATAACTATGGCTACACCTTC
abundance: NA; v_gene: TRBV5-5; d_gene: TRBD1; j_gene: TRBJ2-5; CDR3aa: CASSAAGTGGSRETQYF; CDR3nt: TGTGCCAGCAGCGCCGCCGGGACAGGGGGCTCTCGAGAGACCCAGTACTTC
abundance: NA; v_gene: TRBV9; d_gene: TRBD1; j_gene: TRBJ2-2; CDR3aa: CASSPWTGNPTGELFF; CDR3nt: TGTGCCAGCAGCCCATGGACAGGGAACCCCACCGGGGAGCTGTTTTTT
abundance: NA; v_gene: TRBV18; d_gene: TRBD1; j_gene: TRBJ1-1; CDR3aa: CASSPTEKGTGFNTEAFF; CDR3nt: TGTGCCAGCTCACCTACCGAAAAAGGGACAGGGTTTAACACTGAAGCTTTCTTT
abundance: few; v_gene: TRBV4-2; d_gene: NA; j_gene: TRBJ1-2; CDR3aa: CASSPGLFNYGYTF; CDR3nt: TGTGCCAGCAGCCCGGGACTCTTTAACTATGGCTACACCTTC